The entry that follows covers one T cell receptor beta chain sequence. Data came from immunoSEQ multiplex PCR; TCRdb stores just in-frame clones and leaves some out. The sample lists over 120,000 clones, 79% occurring once. The sample is drawn from a study of cytotoxic CD8 clonotypes in ibrutinib-treated CLL. Across the whole study: The patients comprised approximately 11 relapsed/refractory and roughly 15 treatment-naive cases, around 17 IGHV unmutated.

V was trimmed by 3 bases and J by 4 bases, leaving 13 bases between them. This CDR3 contains 14 residues. CDR1 is SGHNT and CDR2 is YYREEE in the germline V gene (reference sequence). This TCR was recovered from a human donor with chronic lymphocytic leukemia. The gene calls are TRBV5-4 and TRBJ1-2; possibly TRBD1 for D (5 bases). Sequenced here: PBMCs, sampled after 12 months of ibrutinib treatment. CDR3 region: CASSSPGRSYGYTF. The CDR3 DNA reads TGTGCCAGCAGCTCCCCGGGACGGAGCTATGGCTACACCTTC.